These 11 T cell receptor beta chains share one sample of origin, sequenced in a study of cytomegalovirus exposure and HLA in healthy donors. The study ran its PCR with 60 Vbeta and 13 Jbeta primers. The assay was immunoSEQ multiplex PCR, and TCRdb's table has in-frame clones only and misses some. The table lists more than 150,000 clones, roughly 80% of them singletons. The sequencing sample was made of PBMCs. The receptors here all came from a man aged 35 to 55 in good health and CMV-seropositive.

Note on this clone: Germline is not matched at one junction end, which may reflect a read error. The V call is TRBV5-6, the J call TRBJ1-1; possibly TRBD1 for D (6 bases). The CDR3 covers 15 residues. Germline V gene data show CDR1 as SGHDT and CDR2 as YYEEEE. The CDR3 spells CASSWETGANTEACF. CDR3 nucleotides: TGTGCCAGCAGCTGGGAGACAGGCGCGAACACTGAAGCTTGCTTT.

This clone came up once. The gene calls are TRBV27 and TRBJ1-5; weak D call: TRBD1 (5 bases). Per the germline V gene, CDR1 is MNHEY and CDR2 is SMNVEV (reference sequence). This CDR3 spans 14 amino acids. Between the trimmed V and J ends, which lost 4 bases and 2 bases, there was a span of 9 bases. Written as DNA, the CDR3 is TGTGCCAGCAGTTGGGGAGGGGGCAATCAGCCCCAGCATTTT. This translates into CASSWGGGNQPQHF.

This clone was detected once. The chain uses TRBV9 and TRBJ1-2, with D unclear. V was cut by 0 bases and J by 7 bases, with 13 bases left in between. CDR1 is SGDLS, CDR2 YYNGEE, per germline. This CDR3 spans 14 amino acids. Here the CDR3 DNA reads TGTGCCAGCAGCGTAGGCTCAGGCGATATTGGCTACACCTTC. It yields the protein CASSVGSGDIGYTF. Complete variable domain (other parts from reference TRBV9 and TRBJ1-2): DSGVTQTPKHLITATGQRVTLRCSPRSGDLSVYWYQQSLDQGLQFLIQYYNGEERAKGNILERFSAQQFPDLHSELNLSSLELGDSALYFCASSVGSGDIGYTFGSGTRLTVV.

This sequence joins TRBV6-5 and TRBJ1-2; possible D gene TRBD1, 6 bases. The CDR3 is 13 residues long. Trimming cost V 6 bases and J 7 bases, with 15 bases left between them. Germline V gene data show CDR1 as MNHEY and CDR2 as SVGAGI. CDR3 nucleotide sequence: TGTGCCAGCAGGGTATCAGGGGTCGCTGGCTACACCTTC. It encodes CASRVSGVAGYTF.

The chain joins TRBV19 to TRBJ2-3, with 7 bases aligning to TRBD2. The V segment lost 3 bases and the J segment 0 bases; nucleotides outside the gene matches: 6. The CDR3 consists of 16 residues. Germline CDR1 and CDR2: LNHDA and SQIVND (reference sequence). The CDR3 region is CASSIWTSRSTDTQYF. In DNA form, the CDR3 reads TGTGCCAGTAGTATCTGGACTAGTCGTAGCACAGATACGCAGTATTTT.

This clone has just a few counts. The chain uses TRBV12-5 and TRBJ1-1, with TRBD1 matching over 7 bases. V lost 5 bases to trimming and J lost 1 base; unmatched junction nucleotides: 4. There are 14 residues in the CDR3. Germline assignment: CDR1 LGHNT and CDR2 FRNRAP. CDR3 region: CASGTGTANTEAFF. The DNA of the CDR3 is TGTGCTAGTGGTACCGGGACAGCGAACACTGAAGCTTTCTTT. Filled out from reference TRBV12-5 and TRBJ1-1, the complete variable domain reads DARVTQTPRHKVTEMGQEVTMRCQPILGHNTVFWYRQTMMQGLELLAYFRNRAPLDDSGMPKDRFSAEMPDATLATLKIQPSEPRDSAVYFCASGTGTANTEAFFGQGTRLTVV.

This clone has a single count. The genes are TRBV4-1 and TRBJ1-2; perhaps TRBD1 as D (5 bases). Per germline, CDR1 MGHRA and CDR2 YSYEKL. The V and J ends lost 6 bases and 1 base respectively, with 21 bases between them. The CDR3 is 17 amino acids. CDR3 in DNA: TGCGCCAGCAGAGATTTTAGCAGGGAATCCGATAACTATGGCTACACCTTC. Protein: CASRDFSRESDNYGYTF.

The rearrangement links TRBV10-2 to TRBJ1-4; 7 bases agree with TRBD1. The CDR3 sequence is 14 residues long. V lost 6 bases and J lost 8; bases outside the gene matches: 9. Looked up from germline, CDR1 is WSHSY and CDR2 is SAAADI. The CDR3 sequence: CASREQGRKEKLFF. In nucleotides, the CDR3 is TGCGCCAGCAGAGAACAGGGGAGAAAGGAAAAACTGTTTTTT.

The chain links TRBV2 to TRBJ1-1; TRBD1 matches at 7 bases. This CDR3 region has 14 residues. V lost 6 bases, J lost 4 bases, and 8 bases stayed unmatched. Germline values: CDR1 SNHLY, CDR2 FYNNEI. The CDR3 is CASSRLQGTTEAFF. The CDR3 region has the DNA TGTGCCAGCAGCCGGTTACAGGGGACCACTGAAGCTTTCTTT.

About this clone itself: The same CDR3 is also encoded by other DNA sequences in this sample. As DNA, the CDR3 is TGTGCCTGGAGTGTACAGGGAGATCAGCCCCAGCATTTT. It specifies CAWSVQGDQPQHF. This chain joins TRBV30 and TRBJ1-5; a possible D gene is TRBD1 (6 bases). The CDR3 is 13 residues long. Deletions cut 0 bases from V and 5 bases from J, with 8 bases between. CDR1 GTSNPN and CDR2 SVGIG come from the germline V gene (reference sequence).

The chain recombines TRBV10-1 with TRBJ1-2, with TRBD1 matching 10 bases. V lost 8 bases and J lost 6; bases outside the gene matches: 6. The V gene's germline CDR1 is WNHNN and CDR2 SYGVQD (reference sequence). This CDR3 region has 13 residues. CDR3 sequence reads: CASPSGTGDGYTF. CDR3 in DNA: TGCGCCAGCCCCTCCGGGACAGGGGATGGCTACACCTTC.